The 14 T cell receptor beta chains below come from one sample, sequenced in a study of T cells after yellow fever vaccination. TCRdb reanalysed the 5' RACE reads using MiXCR and keeps one entry per CDR3 protein. The repertoire consists of 200,000 to 300,000 distinct CDR3 sequences, with less than 7.5% occurring once and the leading ten covering approximately 1%. Source: CD4+ T cells sorted from PBMCs, taken on the day of the yellow fever booster vaccination. The receptors were gathered from a man aged 30 to 45 who received the YFV17D yellow fever vaccine.

The chain has TRBV4-2 and TRBJ2-1; D is possibly TRBD1 (6 bases). Germline V gene lookup returns CDR1 LGHNA and CDR2 YNFKEQ. CDR3 length: 15 residues. Trimming stripped 0 bases from V and 8 bases from J, with 14 bases between. The CDR3 is CASSQDQRGYDEQFF. CDR3 sequence (DNA): TGTGCCAGCAGCCAAGATCAGAGGGGGTACGATGAGCAGTTCTTC.

This clonotype was recorded a few times. This sequence joins TRBV6-2 or TRBV6-3 and TRBJ2-4; 9 bases agree with TRBD2. This CDR3 has 19 residues. Germline CDR1 MNHEY, CDR2 SVGEGT. With V trimmed by 2 bases and J by 1 base, 12 bases remained unmatched. This CDR3 reads CASSYDSGRMIPAKNIQYF. The DNA for the CDR3 is TGTGCCAGCAGTTACGACAGCGGGAGGATGATCCCCGCCAAAAACATTCAGTACTTC.

There are many counts of this clonotype. J is TRBJ2-3 and V is TRBV6-2 or TRBV6-3; 10 nucleotides line up with TRBD2. The CDR3 runs 17 residues. Per the germline V gene, CDR1 is MNHEY and CDR2 is SVGEGT. V dropped 6 bases and J dropped 2; count of bases not matched to a gene: 11. This CDR3 reads CASSPPTSGMFTDTQYF. CDR3 nucleotides: TGTGCCAGCAGCCCCCCAACTAGCGGGATGTTCACAGATACGCAGTATTTT.

This clonotype came up many times. V and J are TRBV6-2 or TRBV6-3 and TRBJ2-7; TRBD1 or TRBD2 may be the D gene (5 bases each). Trimming cost V 2 bases and J 3 bases, with 17 bases left between them. The length of the CDR3 is 16 residues. Germline assignment: CDR1 MNHEY and CDR2 SVGEGT. The CDR3 spells CASSYGTLLNYYEQYF. The CDR3 DNA sequence: TGTGCCAGCAGTTACGGGACGCTCTTAAATTACTACGAGCAGTACTTC.

This clonotype has only a few counts. CDR3 residues: CASTPLAGISYEQYF. In DNA, the CDR3 is TGTGCCAGCACCCCACTAGCGGGGATATCTTACGAGCAGTACTTC. The V and J genes are TRBV6-1 and TRBJ2-7, with 10 bases fitting TRBD2. The germline gives CDR1 MNHNS, CDR2 SASEGT. The CDR3 is made up of 15 amino acids. The ends lost 7 bases at V and 4 bases at J; junction bases unmatched: 10.

This clonotype came up many times. The chain combines TRBV5-1 with TRBJ2-1; 9 nucleotides agree with TRBD1. J lost 6 bases, V lost 0 bases, and 10 bases had no gene match. CDR3 size: 17 residues. Germline V CDR1 and CDR2: SGHRS, YFSETQ. Here the CDR3 reads CASSLAPTGTGTNEQFF. DNA of the CDR3: TGCGCCAGCAGCTTGGCCCCAACCGGGACAGGGACCAATGAGCAGTTCTTC.

The rearrangement uses TRBV7-2 and TRBJ1-5, with D unresolved. V lost 0 bases to trimming and J lost 3 bases, with 3 bases between them. From germline, CDR1 is SGHTA and CDR2 FQGNSA. The CDR3 contains 13 residues. DNA of the CDR3: TGTGCCAGCAGCTTAGCCCTCAATCAGCCCCAGCATTTT. Residues: CASSLALNQPQHF.

The table lists this clonotype with many counts. The rearrangement links TRBV20-1 to TRBJ2-7; TRBD2 agrees at 13 bases. Per germline, CDR1 DFQATT and CDR2 SNEGSKA (reference sequence). This CDR3 is built from 15 residues. Germline trimming cut 2 bases from V and 5 bases from J; bases unmatched to any gene: 6. The CDR3 sequence: CSARKGTSGNNEQYF. DNA of the CDR3: TGCAGTGCTAGAAAAGGGACTAGCGGGAACAACGAGCAGTACTTC.

This clonotype was detected only a few times. The chain joins TRBV6-5 to TRBJ2-1; 11 positions match TRBD1. CDR1 and CDR2 (germline): MNHEY, SVGAGI. V lost 6 bases and J lost 8; bases outside the gene matches: 6. The length of the CDR3 is 14 residues. CDR3 coding DNA: TGTGCCAGCAGAACTAGGACAGGGGGCGATGAGCAGTTCTTC. This sequence encodes CASRTRTGGDEQFF.

The genes are TRBV20-1 and TRBJ1-2; the D is unclear. Trimming stripped 6 bases from V and 0 bases from J, with 11 bases between. This CDR3 spans 13 amino acids. Germline values: CDR1 DFQATT, CDR2 SNEGSKA (reference sequence). The CDR3 region has the DNA TGCAGTGCAATGGTCAGAGCTAACTATGGCTACACCTTC. Protein sequence: CSAMVRANYGYTF.

This clonotype was recorded a few times. V is TRBV7-3 and J is TRBJ2-1; D tentatively fits TRBD1 or TRBD2 (7 bases each). V lost 5 bases to trimming and J lost 9 bases, with 11 bases between them. Germline-derived CDR1 and CDR2 are SGHTA and FQGTGA. The CDR3 totals 12 residues. The CDR3 nucleotides are TGTGCCAGCAGCCCAGGGGGGGGTGAGCAGTTCTTC. It specifies CASSPGGGEQFF.

The V call is TRBV7-2, the J call TRBJ1-2; D not resolved. The CDR3 covers 14 residues. Germline CDR1 and CDR2: SGHTA and FQGNSA. V was clipped by 1 base and J by 4 bases, with 10 bases between them. The CDR3 here is CASSLGPGIYGYTF. The DNA for the CDR3 is TGTGCCAGCAGCTTAGGCCCCGGGATCTATGGCTACACCTTC.

This clonotype was picked up a small number of times. The chain joins TRBV2 to TRBJ2-2; tentatively, D is TRBD2 (5 bases). There are 13 residues in the CDR3. Germline assignment: CDR1 SNHLY and CDR2 FYNNEI. V dropped 6 bases and J dropped 7 bases, with 12 bases sitting between them. The CDR3 coding sequence is TGTGCCAGCAGGAGGGTGACTGACGGGGAGCTGTTTTTT. The encoded protein is CASRRVTDGELFF.

This clonotype appeared many times. An end of the junction does not agree with germline; a read error may underlie this. The chain uses TRBV28 and TRBJ2-5; 12 bases match TRBD2. Germline CDR1 MDHEN, CDR2 SYDVKM. This CDR3 spans 11 amino acids. The CDR3 protein is CASSSRLAGEF. The CDR3 DNA is TGTGCCAGCAGTTCAAGACTAGCGGGGGAATTC.